These T cell receptor beta chains were read from a single sample in a study of identical twins. TCRdb called the 5' RACE reads again in MiXCR, with one record for every CDR3 protein. The table includes hundreds of thousands of distinct CDR3 sequences, 24% detected once. A further study also used this sample, focusing on T cells expressing NK-cell markers.

Sequenced: CD4+ T cells sorted from blood. The receptors stem from a woman aged 18-29 years in good health. Both conserved end residues are part of each CDR3. The D gene is left open where the match is weak. Not all rows give a size; the values are once, few, many and, for expanded clones, a class.

D gene: .; J gene: TRBJ1-1; V gene: TRBV25-1; clone size: .; CDR3 length: 15; CDR3 protein: CASKYPGHLNTEAFF; CDR3 DNA: TGTGCCAGCAAATACCCGGGGCACCTGAACACTGAAGCTTTCTTT
D gene: TRBD2; J gene: TRBJ2-5; V gene: TRBV29-1; clone size: .; CDR3 length: 14; CDR3 protein: CSVGGLAGQETQYF; CDR3 DNA: TGCAGCGTTGGGGGACTAGCGGGCCAAGAGACCCAGTACTTC
D gene: TRBD1; J gene: TRBJ1-5; V gene: TRBV12-3/TRBV12-4; clone size: many; CDR3 length: 17; CDR3 protein: CASSPTGGAMNSQPQHF; CDR3 DNA: TGTGCCAGCAGTCCCACAGGGGGCGCTATGAACAGTCAGCCCCAGCATTTT
D gene: .; J gene: TRBJ2-1; V gene: TRBV6-1; clone size: .; CDR3 length: 13; CDR3 protein: CATSSRGNNEQFF; CDR3 DNA: TGTGCCACCAGCTCCCGAGGGAACAATGAGCAGTTCTTC
D gene: TRBD2; J gene: TRBJ2-3; V gene: TRBV5-1; clone size: .; CDR3 length: 18; CDR3 protein: CASSLAGMAGDTGDTQYF; CDR3 DNA: TGCGCCAGCAGCTTGGCCGGGATGGCGGGAGATACAGGAGATACGCAGTATTTT
D gene: .; J gene: TRBJ1-1; V gene: TRBV29-1; clone size: .; CDR3 length: 12; CDR3 protein: CSVAHGGTEAFF; CDR3 DNA: TGCAGCGTGGCGCACGGGGGCACTGAAGCTTTCTTT
D gene: TRBD2; J gene: TRBJ2-3; V gene: TRBV12-3/TRBV12-4; clone size: few; CDR3 length: 16; CDR3 protein: CASSPPGLALTDTQYF; CDR3 DNA: TGTGCCAGCAGTCCGCCGGGACTAGCTTTGACAGATACGCAGTATTTT
D gene: TRBD2; J gene: TRBJ2-7; V gene: TRBV18; clone size: few; CDR3 length: 16; CDR3 protein: CASSPQPSGVSYEQYF; CDR3 DNA: TGTGCCAGCTCACCACAACCTAGCGGTGTCTCCTACGAGCAGTACTTC
D gene: .; J gene: TRBJ2-5; V gene: TRBV10-1; clone size: .; CDR3 length: 15; CDR3 protein: CASSESGPAQETQYF; CDR3 DNA: TGCGCCAGCAGTGAGTCAGGACCGGCGCAAGAGACCCAGTACTTC
D gene: .; J gene: TRBJ2-1; V gene: TRBV30; clone size: .; CDR3 length: 12; CDR3 protein: CAWKGPRNEQFF; CDR3 DNA: TGTGCCTGGAAAGGGCCGCGCAATGAGCAGTTCTTC
D gene: .; J gene: TRBJ2-5; V gene: TRBV5-6; clone size: few; CDR3 length: 16; CDR3 protein: CASSLTGDNLGETQYF; CDR3 DNA: TGTGCCAGCAGCTTGACAGGCGATAACCTCGGGGAGACCCAGTACTTC
D gene: TRBD2; J gene: TRBJ2-3; V gene: TRBV12-3/TRBV12-4; clone size: .; CDR3 length: 14; CDR3 protein: CASRYSGRTDTQYF; CDR3 DNA: TGTGCCAGTAGATATAGCGGGAGAACAGATACGCAGTATTTT
D gene: TRBD1; J gene: TRBJ1-3; V gene: TRBV20-1; clone size: .; CDR3 length: 15; CDR3 protein: CSATKSTGVGNTIYF; CDR3 DNA: TGCAGTGCTACGAAATCTACAGGGGTGGGAAACACCATATATTTT
D gene: TRBD1; J gene: TRBJ2-5; V gene: TRBV25-1; clone size: .; CDR3 length: 12; CDR3 protein: CASAGQAGTQYF; CDR3 DNA: TGTGCCAGCGCTGGACAGGCTGGGACCCAGTACTTC
D gene: .; J gene: TRBJ1-5; V gene: TRBV20-1; clone size: .; CDR3 length: 13; CDR3 protein: CSALRRPNQPQHF; CDR3 DNA: TGCAGTGCTCTTCGACGGCCTAATCAGCCCCAGCATTTT
D gene: .; J gene: TRBJ1-6; V gene: TRBV9; clone size: few; CDR3 length: 15; CDR3 protein: CASSVSRGRNSPLHF; CDR3 DNA: TGTGCCAGCAGCGTTTCTAGGGGGAGGAATTCACCCCTCCACTTT
D gene: TRBD1; J gene: TRBJ1-6; V gene: TRBV25-1; clone size: few; CDR3 length: 12; CDR3 protein: CASSGQGSPLHF; CDR3 DNA: TGTGCCAGCAGTGGACAGGGGTCACCCCTCCACTTT
D gene: .; J gene: TRBJ1-2; V gene: TRBV29-1; clone size: .; CDR3 length: 16; CDR3 protein: CSVHGTRGRTSEGYTF; CDR3 DNA: TGCAGCGTCCACGGGACCCGGGGACGGACGAGTGAGGGCTACACCTTC
D gene: TRBD2; J gene: TRBJ2-7; V gene: TRBV20-1; clone size: .; CDR3 length: 13; CDR3 protein: CSAIEAGGLEQYF; CDR3 DNA: TGCAGTGCTATCGAAGCGGGAGGGCTCGAGCAGTACTTC
D gene: .; J gene: TRBJ2-3; V gene: TRBV7-2; clone size: few; CDR3 length: 16; CDR3 protein: CASSPPGGQGTDTQYF; CDR3 DNA: TGTGCCAGCAGCCCTCCTGGGGGCCAGGGAACAGATACGCAGTATTTT
D gene: TRBD2; J gene: TRBJ2-7; V gene: TRBV20-1; clone size: few; CDR3 length: 15; CDR3 protein: CSARVAGALWREQYF; CDR3 DNA: TGCAGTGCTAGAGTGGCGGGAGCGTTGTGGAGGGAGCAGTACTTC
D gene: .; J gene: TRBJ2-7; V gene: TRBV3-1; clone size: few; CDR3 length: 14; CDR3 protein: CASSQGQDYYEQYF; CDR3 DNA: TGTGCCAGCAGCCAAGGGCAGGACTACTACGAGCAGTACTTC
D gene: .; J gene: TRBJ1-1; V gene: TRBV29-1; clone size: once; CDR3 length: 11; CDR3 protein: CSVELGTEAFF; CDR3 DNA: TGCAGCGTTGAATTAGGCACTGAAGCTTTCTTT
D gene: TRBD2; J gene: TRBJ2-3; V gene: TRBV7-2; clone size: .; CDR3 length: 14; CDR3 protein: CASSLVREADTQYF; CDR3 DNA: TGTGCCAGCAGCTTAGTACGGGAGGCAGATACGCAGTATTTT
D gene: TRBD1; J gene: TRBJ2-7; V gene: TRBV18; clone size: few; CDR3 length: 15; CDR3 protein: CASSPGQGGSYEQYF; CDR3 DNA: TGTGCCAGCTCACCGGGACAGGGTGGATCCTACGAGCAGTACTTC
D gene: .; J gene: TRBJ1-2; V gene: TRBV12-3/TRBV12-4; clone size: .; CDR3 length: 12; CDR3 protein: CASSLSSGGYTF; CDR3 DNA: TGTGCCAGCAGTTTATCGTCAGGCGGCTACACCTTC
D gene: TRBD2; J gene: TRBJ2-3; V gene: TRBV3-1; clone size: .; CDR3 length: 15; CDR3 protein: CASRRSGVSTDTQYF; CDR3 DNA: TGTGCCAGCAGACGCAGCGGGGTTAGCACAGATACGCAGTATTTT
D gene: .; J gene: TRBJ1-1; V gene: TRBV12-3/TRBV12-4; clone size: few; CDR3 length: 15; CDR3 protein: CASSLARFTGPEAFF; CDR3 DNA: TGTGCCAGCAGTTTAGCCAGATTCACAGGGCCTGAAGCTTTCTTT
D gene: TRBD1; J gene: TRBJ1-3; V gene: TRBV7-9; clone size: .; CDR3 length: 16; CDR3 protein: CASSSGQANSGNTIYF; CDR3 DNA: TGTGCCAGCAGCTCGGGACAGGCGAACTCTGGAAACACCATATATTTT
D gene: .; J gene: TRBJ1-1; V gene: TRBV30; clone size: .; CDR3 length: 11; CDR3 protein: CAWSFWTEAFF; CDR3 DNA: TGTGCCTGGAGTTTTTGGACTGAAGCTTTCTTT
D gene: .; J gene: TRBJ1-5; V gene: TRBV28; clone size: few; CDR3 length: 11; CDR3 protein: CASSGGAGEHF; CDR3 DNA: TGTGCCAGCAGTGGGGGGGCTGGGGAGCATTTT